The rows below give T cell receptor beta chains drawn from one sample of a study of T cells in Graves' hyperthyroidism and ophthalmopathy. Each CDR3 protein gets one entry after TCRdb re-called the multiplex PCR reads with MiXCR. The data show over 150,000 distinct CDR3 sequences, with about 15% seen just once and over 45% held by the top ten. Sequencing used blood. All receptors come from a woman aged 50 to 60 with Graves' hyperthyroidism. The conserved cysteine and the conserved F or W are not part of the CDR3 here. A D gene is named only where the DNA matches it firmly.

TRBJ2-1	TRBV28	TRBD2	ASSLPRASGANEQF
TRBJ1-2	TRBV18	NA	ASSPPRFAVDYGYT
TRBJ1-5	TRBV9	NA	ASSVGPGSSNQPQH
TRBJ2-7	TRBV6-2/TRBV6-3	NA	ASSFGTPSSYEQY
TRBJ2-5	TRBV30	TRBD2	AWKHFSGPGETQY
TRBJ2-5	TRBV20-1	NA	SAHGGEETQY
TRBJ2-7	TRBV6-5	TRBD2	ASSYGTSGTSSYEQY
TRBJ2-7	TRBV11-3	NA	ASSPDHSRGLYEQY
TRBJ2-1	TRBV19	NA	ASSIGRTYNEQF
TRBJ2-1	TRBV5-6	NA	ASSFYICSASGSAYNEQF
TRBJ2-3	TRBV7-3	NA	ASSRTPADTDTQY
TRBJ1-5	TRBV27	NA	ASSFNSNQPQH
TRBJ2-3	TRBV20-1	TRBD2	SARVGGSPTDTQY
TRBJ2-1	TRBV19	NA	ASSAQGIGEQF
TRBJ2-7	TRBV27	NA	ASSSSPGYEQY
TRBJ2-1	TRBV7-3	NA	ASREITAARYNEQF
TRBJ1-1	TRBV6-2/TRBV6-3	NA	ASTSVGGWITEAF
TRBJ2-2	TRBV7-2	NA	ASSFRLGPNTGELF
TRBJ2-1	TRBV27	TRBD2	ASALSGGGRYHEQF
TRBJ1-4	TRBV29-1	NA	SVESRDGDEKLF
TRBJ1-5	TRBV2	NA	ASGRDPSGQPQH
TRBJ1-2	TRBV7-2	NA	ASSPDGNHYGYT
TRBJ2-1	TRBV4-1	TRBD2	ASSQLGLAGYNEQF
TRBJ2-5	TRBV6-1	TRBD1	ASSFGQGERETQY
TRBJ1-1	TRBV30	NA	AWRRGNTEAF
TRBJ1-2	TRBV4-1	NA	ASRLGGVGFDAYGYT
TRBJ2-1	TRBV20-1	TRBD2	SVRMGLSNNEQF
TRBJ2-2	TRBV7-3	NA	ASSLSSANTGELF
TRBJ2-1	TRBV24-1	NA	ATSPGEGRNEQF
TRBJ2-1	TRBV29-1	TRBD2	SILGTSPTHFSSYNEQF
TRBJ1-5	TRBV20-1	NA	SASYREDQPQH